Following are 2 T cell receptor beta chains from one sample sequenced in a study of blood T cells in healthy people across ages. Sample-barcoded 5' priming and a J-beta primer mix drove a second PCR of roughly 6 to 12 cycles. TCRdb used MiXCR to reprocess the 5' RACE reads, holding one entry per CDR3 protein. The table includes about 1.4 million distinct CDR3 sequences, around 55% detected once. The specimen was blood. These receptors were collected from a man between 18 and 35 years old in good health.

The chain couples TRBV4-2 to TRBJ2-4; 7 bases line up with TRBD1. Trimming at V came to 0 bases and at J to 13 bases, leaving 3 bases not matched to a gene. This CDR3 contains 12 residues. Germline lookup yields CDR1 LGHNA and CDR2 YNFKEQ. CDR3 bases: TGTGCCAGCAGCCAAGAGGACAGGCGGCAGTACTTC. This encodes CASSQEDRRQYF.

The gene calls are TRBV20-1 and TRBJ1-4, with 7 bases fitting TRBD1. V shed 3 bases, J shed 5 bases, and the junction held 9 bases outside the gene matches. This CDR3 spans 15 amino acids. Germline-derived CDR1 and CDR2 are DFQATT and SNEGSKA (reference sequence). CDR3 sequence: CSARDMTGRNEKLFF. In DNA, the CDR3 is TGCAGTGCTAGGGACATGACAGGGCGGAATGAAAAACTGTTTTTT.